This T cell receptor beta chain was recovered during a study of beta chain features in type 1 diabetes. The wider study: Age, gender and cell yields were similar between patients and healthy donors.

The germline V gene encodes CDR1 MNHEY and CDR2 SVGAGI. V shed 3 bases, J shed 0 bases, and the junction held 3 bases outside the gene matches. The CDR3 extends over 16 amino acids. There are a few counts of this clone. Its matching antigen is unknown. The whole isolated RNA underwent reverse transcription, so sequencing captured expressed TCRB transcripts. Read counts averaged around 3.5 million for samples of naive, central memory and regulatory T cells. TCRdb keeps only in-frame clones here, not all; method: immunoSEQ multiplex PCR. The sample includes a few hundred thousand clones, about 20% of them seen just once. Researchers reported sorting CD4+ naive, central memory, regulatory and stem cell-like memory cells via CD45RO/CCR7/CD25/CD127/CD95/CD27. Study-wide results and limits: TCRB repertoires of naive, central memory and Treg cells appeared more similar among patients than among healthy donors.

This TCR derives from a woman aged 18-30 years in good health. The chain couples TRBV6-5 to TRBJ2-4, with 9 bases identical to TRBD1. Sample: naive CD4+ T cells from blood. The CDR3 region is CASSYSDRGAKNIQYF. The CDR3 nucleotides are TGTGCCAGCAGTTATTCGGACAGGGGAGCCAAAAACATTCAGTACTTC.